The 3 T cell receptor beta chains reported below all come from one sample, sequenced in a study of blood T cell repertoires in COVID-19. Profiling relied on immunoSEQ multiplex PCR, and the TCRdb table lists in-frame clones only, not all of them. The table records more than 200,000 clones, roughly nine tenths of them present only once. The sample consisted of peripheral blood. The receptors here all came from a man between 65 and 80 years old with acute or convalescent COVID-19.

The chain recombines TRBV15 with TRBJ1-6, with a possible D match to TRBD1 (5 bases). Germline CDR1 and CDR2: LNHNV and YYDKDF (reference sequence). Trimming stripped 0 bases from V and 9 bases from J, with 15 bases between. CDR3 length: 16 residues. Here the CDR3 reads CATSRDRGGTSSPLHF. In nucleotides, the CDR3 is TGTGCCACCAGCAGAGACCGGGGGGGTACTAGTTCACCCCTCCACTTT.

The chain recombines TRBV11-3 with TRBJ1-1, with D perhaps TRBD1 (6 bases). Germline V gene lookup returns CDR1 SGHNT and CDR2 YENEEA. Trimming stripped 4 bases from V and 8 bases from J, with 20 bases between. The CDR3 is made up of 15 amino acids. The CDR3 spells CASSSIEQGRLEAFF. CDR3 coding DNA: TGTGCCAGCAGCTCTATTGAGCAGGGGCGACTCGAAGCTTTCTTT.

The chain joins TRBV7-2 to TRBJ2-1, with D maybe TRBD1 (5 bases). The CDR3 is 16 amino acids. Germline CDR1 SGHTA, CDR2 FQGNSA. The ends were cut back, 5 bases at V and 3 bases at J, with 17 bases in the middle. The CDR3 reads CASSVYITQGYNEQFF. The CDR3 DNA is TGTGCCAGCAGCGTATACATTACTCAGGGCTACAATGAGCAGTTCTTC.